One T cell receptor beta chain is described in this entry. The junction had 7 bases not matched to a gene; V was cut back by 3 bases and J by 6 bases. The germline V gene encodes CDR1 SGDLS and CDR2 YYNGEE. This CDR3 spans 14 amino acids. Healthy bone marrow donors made up the cohort. The PCR contained 60 Vbeta and 13 Jbeta primers. Here immunoSEQ multiplex PCR was the method, and the copy in TCRdb shows in-frame clones only, minus some. Here the sample spans some 160,000 clones, over 60% being singletons. The data derive from a study of cytomegalovirus exposure and HLA in healthy donors. The TCR was taken from a man aged 35 to 55 in good health and CMV-seronegative. The sample was PBMCs. The chain is built from TRBV9 and TRBJ1-2, with 8 bases matching TRBD1. The CDR3, as DNA: TGTGCCAGCAGCGCACCTGGACAGGGCCATGGCTACACCTTC. It encodes CASSAPGQGHGYTF.